This TCR beta chain was captured in a study of CD8 T cells in ankylosing spondylitis. The CDR3 spans 15 residues. Germline CDR1 reads SGHRS; CDR2 reads YFSETQ. The V and J ends lost 1 base and 5 bases, in that order; junction bases with no gene match: 7. This clonotype was seen a handful of times. What it binds is unknown. TCRdb reprocessed the 5' RACE reads via MiXCR and lists one record per CDR3 protein. The sample has 700,000 or so distinct CDR3 sequences; around 20% are singletons. Whole-study results and caveats: Made up of 7 to 9 highly homologous variants, a TCR beta motif appeared characteristic of ankylosing spondylitis blood.

The receptor was derived from a male donor with ankylosing spondylitis. Sequenced sample: blood, either unsorted or a sorted T cell fraction (not recorded which). The chain employs TRBV5-1 and TRBJ2-5; 8 nucleotides agree with TRBD2. DNA of the CDR3: TGCGCCAGCAGCTTGATCCCCCAGCGGGAGGAGACCCAGTACTTC. This translates into CASSLIPQREETQYF.